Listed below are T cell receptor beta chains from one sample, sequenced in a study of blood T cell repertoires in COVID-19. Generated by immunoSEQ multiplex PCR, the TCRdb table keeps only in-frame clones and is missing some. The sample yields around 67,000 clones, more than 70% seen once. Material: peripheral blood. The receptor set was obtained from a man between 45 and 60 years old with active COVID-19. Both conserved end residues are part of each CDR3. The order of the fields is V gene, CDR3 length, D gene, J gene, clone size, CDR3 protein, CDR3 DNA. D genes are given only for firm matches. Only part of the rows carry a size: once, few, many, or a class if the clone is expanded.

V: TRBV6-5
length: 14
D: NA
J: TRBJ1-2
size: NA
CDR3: CASSQASGSGGYTF
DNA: TGTGCCAGCAGCCAAGCTTCGGGTTCGGGTGGCTACACCTTC

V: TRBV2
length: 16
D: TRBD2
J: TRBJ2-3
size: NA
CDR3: CASSGRTSGRTDTQYF
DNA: TGTGCCAGCAGTGGTCGGACTAGCGGGAGAACAGATACGCAGTATTTT

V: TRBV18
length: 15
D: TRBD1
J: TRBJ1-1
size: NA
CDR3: CASSQAGGRITEAFF
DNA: TGTGCCAGCTCACAGGCAGGGGGCAGGATCACTGAAGCTTTCTTT

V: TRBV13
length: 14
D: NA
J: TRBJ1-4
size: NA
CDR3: CASSLKTANEKLFF
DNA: TGTGCCAGCAGCTTAAAAACTGCAAATGAAAAACTGTTTTTT

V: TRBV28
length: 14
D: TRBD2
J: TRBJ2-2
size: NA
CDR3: CASRPSGRTGELFF
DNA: TGTGCCAGCCGGCCTAGCGGGAGGACCGGGGAGCTGTTTTTT

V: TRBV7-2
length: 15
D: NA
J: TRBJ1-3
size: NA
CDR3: CASSLDSLGGNTIYF
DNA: TGTGCCAGCAGCTTGGACAGCCTGGGGGGAAACACCATATATTTT

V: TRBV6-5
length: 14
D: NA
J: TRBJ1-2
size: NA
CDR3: CASSSRDRADGYTF
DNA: TGTGCCAGCAGTTCCCGGGATCGGGCAGATGGCTACACCTTC

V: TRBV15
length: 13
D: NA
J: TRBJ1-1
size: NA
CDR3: CATKRDSNTEAFF
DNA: TGTGCCACCAAGAGGGATTCGAACACTGAAGCTTTCTTT

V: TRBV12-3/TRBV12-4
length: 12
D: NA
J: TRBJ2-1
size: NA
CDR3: CASSLTRGGEFF
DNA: TGTGCCAGCAGTTTAACGAGGGGGGGCGAGTTCTTC

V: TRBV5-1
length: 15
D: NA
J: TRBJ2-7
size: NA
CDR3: CASSPSSTEYYEQYF
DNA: TGCGCCAGCAGCCCTTCCAGCACAGAGTACTACGAGCAGTACTTC

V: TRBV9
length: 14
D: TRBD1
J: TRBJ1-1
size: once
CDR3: CASSGTGANTEAFF
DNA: TGTGCCAGCAGCGGGACAGGAGCGAACACTGAAGCTTTCTTT

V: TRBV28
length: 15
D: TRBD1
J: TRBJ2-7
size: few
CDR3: CASEKFGQGSYEQYF
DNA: TGTGCCAGCGAGAAGTTTGGACAGGGTAGCTACGAGCAGTACTTC

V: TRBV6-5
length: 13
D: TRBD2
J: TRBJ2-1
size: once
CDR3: CASSSGSDNEQFF
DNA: TGTGCCAGCAGTAGCGGGAGTGACAATGAGCAGTTCTTC

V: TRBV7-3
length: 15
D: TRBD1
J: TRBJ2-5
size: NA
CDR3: CASSLERGRVETQYF
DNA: TGTGCCAGCAGCTTAGAAAGGGGGCGCGTAGAGACCCAGTACTTC

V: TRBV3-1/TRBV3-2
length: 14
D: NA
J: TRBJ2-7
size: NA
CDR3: CASSQAGVSAEQYF
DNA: TGTGCCAGCAGCCAGGCAGGTGTTTCCGCGGAGCAGTACTTC

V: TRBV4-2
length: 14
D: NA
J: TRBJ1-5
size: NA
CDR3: CASSQVTGNQPQHF
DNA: TGTGCCAGCAGCCAAGTCACGGGGAATCAGCCCCAGCATTTT

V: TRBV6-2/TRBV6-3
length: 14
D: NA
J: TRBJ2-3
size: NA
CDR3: CASSPPRTTDTQYF
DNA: TGTGCCAGCAGCCCCCCGAGAACCACAGATACGCAGTATTTT

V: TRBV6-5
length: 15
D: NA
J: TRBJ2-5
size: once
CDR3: CASSFDRRLQETQYF
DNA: TGTGCCAGCAGTTTCGACAGGCGGCTGCAAGAGACCCAGTACTTC

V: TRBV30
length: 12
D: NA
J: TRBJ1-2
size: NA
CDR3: CAWSWGGYGYTF
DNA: TGTGCCTGGAGTTGGGGGGGCTATGGCTACACCTTC

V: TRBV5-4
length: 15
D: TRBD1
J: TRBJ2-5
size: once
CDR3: CASSLRDRGLETQYF
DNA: TGTGCCAGCAGCTTACGGGACAGGGGGCTAGAGACCCAGTACTTC

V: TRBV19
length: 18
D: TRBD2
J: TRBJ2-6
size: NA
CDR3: CASSPQSGGSSGANVLTF
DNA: TGTGCCAGTAGTCCTCAGTCGGGAGGGTCTTCTGGGGCCAACGTCCTGACTTTC

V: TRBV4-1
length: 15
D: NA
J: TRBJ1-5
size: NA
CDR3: CASSQLVGAGQPQHF
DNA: TGCGCCAGCAGCCAACTTGTGGGGGCAGGACAGCCCCAGCATTTT

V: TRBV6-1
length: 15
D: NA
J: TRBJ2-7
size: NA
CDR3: CASSEGPGGFFEQYF
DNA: TGTGCCAGCAGTGAAGGACCAGGGGGGTTTTTCGAGCAGTACTTC

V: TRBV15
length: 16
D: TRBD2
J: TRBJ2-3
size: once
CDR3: CATSRVSGRGTDTQYF
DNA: TGTGCCACCAGCAGGGTTAGCGGGAGGGGCACAGATACGCAGTATTTT

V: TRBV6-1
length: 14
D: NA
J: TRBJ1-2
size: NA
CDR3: CASSEVQGNYGYTF
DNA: TGTGCCAGCAGTGAAGTCCAGGGCAACTATGGCTACACCTTC